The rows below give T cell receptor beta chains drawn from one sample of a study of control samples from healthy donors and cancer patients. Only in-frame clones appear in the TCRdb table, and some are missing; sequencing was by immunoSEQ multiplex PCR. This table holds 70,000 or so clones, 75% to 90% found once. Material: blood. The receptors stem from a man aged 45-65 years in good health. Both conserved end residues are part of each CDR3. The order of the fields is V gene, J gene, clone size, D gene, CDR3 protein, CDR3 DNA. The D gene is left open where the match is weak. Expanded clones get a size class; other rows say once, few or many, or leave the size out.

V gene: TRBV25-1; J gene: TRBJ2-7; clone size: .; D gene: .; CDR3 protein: CASSDTGYEQYF; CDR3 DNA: TGTGCCAGCAGTGATACAGGGTACGAGCAGTACTTC
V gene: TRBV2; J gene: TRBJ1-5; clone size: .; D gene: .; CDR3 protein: CASSDRINQPQHF; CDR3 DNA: TGTGCCAGCAGTGACAGGATTAATCAGCCCCAGCATTTT
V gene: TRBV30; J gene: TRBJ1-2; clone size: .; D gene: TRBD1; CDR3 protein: CAWSVGQVTNYGYTF; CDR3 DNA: TGTGCCTGGAGTGTAGGACAGGTGACGAACTATGGCTACACCTTC
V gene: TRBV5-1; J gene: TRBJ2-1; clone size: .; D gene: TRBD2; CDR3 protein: CASSLVGLAGYNEQFF; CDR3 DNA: TGCGCCAGCAGCTTGGTGGGACTAGCGGGGTACAATGAGCAGTTCTTC
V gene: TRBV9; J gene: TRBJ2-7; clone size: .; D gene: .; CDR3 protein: CASSGRGDGSYEQYF; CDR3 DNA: TGTGCCAGCAGCGGGAGGGGGGACGGATCCTACGAGCAGTACTTC
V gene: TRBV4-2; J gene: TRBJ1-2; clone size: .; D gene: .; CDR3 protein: CASSREQGNYGYTF; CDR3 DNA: TGTGCCAGCAGCCGAGAACAGGGTAACTATGGCTACACCTTC
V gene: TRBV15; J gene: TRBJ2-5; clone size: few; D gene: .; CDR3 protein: CATAQEGRGPQETQYF; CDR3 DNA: TGTGCCACCGCCCAGGAGGGGCGGGGGCCCCAAGAGACCCAGTACTTC
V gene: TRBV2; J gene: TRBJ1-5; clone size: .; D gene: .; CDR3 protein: CASVSDISSNQPQHF; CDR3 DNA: TGTGCCAGCGTATCGGACATCTCGAGCAATCAGCCCCAGCATTTT
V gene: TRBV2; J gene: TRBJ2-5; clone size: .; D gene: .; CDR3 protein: CASSQDQETQYF; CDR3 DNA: TGTGCCAGCAGCCAGGACCAAGAGACCCAGTACTTC
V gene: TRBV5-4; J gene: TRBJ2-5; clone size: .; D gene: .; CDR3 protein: CASSLVFEGSETQYF; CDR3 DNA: TGTGCCAGCAGCTTGGTTTTTGAGGGTTCAGAGACCCAGTACTTC
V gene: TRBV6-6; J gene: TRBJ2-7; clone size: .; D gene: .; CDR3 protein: CASSYGLASYEQYF; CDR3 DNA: TGTGCCAGCAGTTACGGGTTAGCTAGCTACGAGCAGTACTTC
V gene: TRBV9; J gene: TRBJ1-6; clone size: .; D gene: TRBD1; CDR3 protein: CASSVGTGVGSPLHF; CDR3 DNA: TGTGCCAGCAGCGTCGGGACAGGGGTGGGTTCACCCCTCCACTTT
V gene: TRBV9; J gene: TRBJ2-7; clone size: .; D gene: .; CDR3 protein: CASSVGYEQYF; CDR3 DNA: TGTGCCAGCAGCGTAGGCTACGAGCAGTACTTC
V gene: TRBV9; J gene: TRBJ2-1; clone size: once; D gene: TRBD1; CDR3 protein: CASSLWTGSNEQFF; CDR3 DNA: TGTGCCAGCAGCCTCTGGACAGGGTCCAATGAGCAGTTCTTC
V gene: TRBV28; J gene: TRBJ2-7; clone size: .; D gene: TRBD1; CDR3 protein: CASSPPGQGFLGTYEQYF; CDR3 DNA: TGTGCCAGCAGCCCCCCGGGACAGGGTTTTTTGGGGACCTACGAGCAGTACTTC
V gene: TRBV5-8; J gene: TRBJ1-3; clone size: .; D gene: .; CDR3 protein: CASSSRTAPNTIYF; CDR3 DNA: TGTGCCAGCAGCTCCCGGACAGCGCCAAACACCATATATTTT
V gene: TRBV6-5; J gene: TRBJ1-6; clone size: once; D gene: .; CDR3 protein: CASSYRGEFRPLHF; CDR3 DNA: TGTGCCAGCAGTTACCGGGGGGAATTTAGACCCCTCCACTTT
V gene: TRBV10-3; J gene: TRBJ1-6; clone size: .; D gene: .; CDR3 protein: CAISESWGSYNSPLHF; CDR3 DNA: TGTGCCATCAGTGAGTCGTGGGGCTCCTATAATTCACCCCTCCACTTT
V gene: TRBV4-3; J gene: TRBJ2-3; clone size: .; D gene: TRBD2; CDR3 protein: CASSQDGRVGYTQYF; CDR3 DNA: TGCGCCAGCAGCCAAGATGGGAGGGTCGGGTATACGCAGTATTTT
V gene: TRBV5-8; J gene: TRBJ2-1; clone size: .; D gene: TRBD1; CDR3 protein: CASSRDRVNEQFF; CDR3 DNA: TGTGCCAGTAGCCGGGACAGGGTTAATGAGCAGTTCTTC
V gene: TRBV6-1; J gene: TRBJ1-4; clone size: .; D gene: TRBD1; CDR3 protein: CASSGFTGAIGEKLFF; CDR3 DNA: TGTGCCAGCAGTGGGTTCACAGGGGCTATAGGTGAAAAACTGTTTTTT
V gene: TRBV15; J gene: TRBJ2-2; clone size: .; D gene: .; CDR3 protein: CATSRDPQTGSNTGELFF; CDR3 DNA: TGTGCCACCAGCAGAGATCCCCAGACAGGATCGAACACCGGGGAGCTGTTTTTT